This is a list of T cell receptor beta chains from one sample in a study of T cell responses to AZD1222 COVID-19 vaccine. The repertoire was sequenced with immunoSEQ multiplex PCR; TCRdb's copy has only in-frame clones and lacks some. The repertoire holds more than 140,000 clones, with approximately 88% as singletons. The sequences come from peripheral blood, collected on day 0 of MenACWY control vaccination. The receptor set was obtained from an adult in good health. Both conserved end residues are part of each CDR3. A D gene is named only where the DNA matches it firmly. Some rows have no size entry. The others give once, few or many, or a class for an expanded clone.

D gene,J gene,clone size,V gene,CDR3 DNA,CDR3 protein
NA,TRBJ2-7,NA,TRBV7-2,TGTGCCAGCAGCCCCCGCAACGAGCAGTACTTC,CASSPRNEQYF
NA,TRBJ1-2,NA,TRBV30,TGTGCCTGGGCGCCCGAGACAGTAGAAGGCTACACCTTC,CAWAPETVEGYTF
TRBD2,TRBJ2-7,few,TRBV28,TGTGCCAGCAGTTCCACACGTCTCGCGGGAGTATTGCACGAGCAGTACTTC,CASSSTRLAGVLHEQYF
NA,TRBJ1-1,NA,TRBV5-5,TGTGCCAGCAGCTTGGAGGGGTTTTTCACTGAAGCTTTCTTT,CASSLEGFFTEAFF
TRBD2,TRBJ2-3,NA,TRBV5-4,TGTGCCAGCAGCTTGGGTAGCGGGGGGGTGGCAGATACGCAGTATTTT,CASSLGSGGVADTQYF
NA,TRBJ1-1,NA,TRBV4-3,TGCGCCAGCAGCCAAGATCCGCTAAGCAACAGTGTTGAAGCTTTCTTT,CASSQDPLSNSVEAFF
NA,TRBJ1-3,NA,TRBV18,TGTGCCAGCTCGCCCTCCGGGAGTCCTGGAAACACCATATATTTT,CASSPSGSPGNTIYF
TRBD1,TRBJ1-2,NA,TRBV4-1,TGCGCCAGCAGCCGCTTGACAGGGGCTTTTAACTATGGCTACACCTTC,CASSRLTGAFNYGYTF
TRBD2,TRBJ2-5,NA,TRBV3-1/TRBV3-2,TGTGCCAGCAGCCTACAAAGCGGGAGGCACCCGTCGTGGGAGACCCAGTACTTC,CASSLQSGRHPSWETQYF
NA,TRBJ2-1,NA,TRBV4-1,TGCGCCAGCAGCCAACAACAGCAGAGCTATGAGCAGTTCTTC,CASSQQQQSYEQFF
NA,TRBJ2-2,NA,TRBV1,TGCACCAGCAGCCAAGACGGGGGGCAGAACACCGGGGAGCTGTTTTTT,CTSSQDGGQNTGELFF
NA,TRBJ2-3,few,TRBV9,TGTGCCAGCAGCGGGGATCCAGGAAGCACAGATACGCAGTATTTT,CASSGDPGSTDTQYF
TRBD1,TRBJ1-5,NA,TRBV7-2,TGTGCCAGCAGCACGACAGGGTTCAGCAATCAGCCCCAGCATTTT,CASSTTGFSNQPQHF
TRBD2,TRBJ2-3,NA,TRBV14,TGTGCCAGCAGCCACGGGCGGGAGGCCCTATATTACACAGATACGCAGTATTTT,CASSHGREALYYTDTQYF
NA,TRBJ2-7,NA,TRBV4-3,TGCGCCAGCAGCCAAGCCCAGGGCTACGAGCAGTACTTC,CASSQAQGYEQYF
NA,TRBJ1-6,NA,TRBV20-1,TGCAGTGCTAGTCCCACCCGGGAGTATAATTCACCCCTCCACTTT,CSASPTREYNSPLHF
NA,TRBJ2-7,NA,TRBV3-1/TRBV3-2,TGTGCCAGCAGCCAAGAGCTAGGGCAGCCGAACGAGCAGTACTTC,CASSQELGQPNEQYF
NA,TRBJ1-5,once,TRBV6-6,TGTGCCAGCAGTACCCCGGCCTCCAATCAGCCCCAGCATTTT,CASSTPASNQPQHF
NA,TRBJ2-5,NA,TRBV7-9,TGTGCCAGCAGCTTCGTACCACGGCGAGAGACCCAGTACTTC,CASSFVPRRETQYF
NA,TRBJ2-7,NA,TRBV9,TGTGCCAGCAGCGTAGAAGGGGGGGCGGCCTCCTACGAGCAGTACTTC,CASSVEGGAASYEQYF
NA,TRBJ2-1,NA,TRBV12-5,TGTGCTAGTGGGTACGTCGGGGGCTACAATGAGCAGTTCTTC,CASGYVGGYNEQFF
NA,TRBJ2-1,NA,TRBV19,TGTGCCACCCTTCGGGACTCCGCCAATGAGCAGTTCTTC,CATLRDSANEQFF
NA,TRBJ1-3,NA,TRBV7-9,TGTGCCAGCAGCTCTCCGAGCCCGAGCTCTGGAAACACCATATATTTT,CASSSPSPSSGNTIYF
TRBD1,TRBJ2-3,NA,TRBV5-1,TGCGCCAGCAGCGGAAAACAGGGGGCGAATACGCAGTATTTT,CASSGKQGANTQYF
TRBD1,TRBJ1-6,NA,TRBV28,TGTGCCAGCAGTGGAGGGACAGGGATTAATTCACCCCTCCACTTT,CASSGGTGINSPLHF
NA,TRBJ2-5,NA,TRBV5-1,TGCGCCAGCAGCCCTCGCCAAACCCAAGAGACCCAGTACTTC,CASSPRQTQETQYF
NA,TRBJ2-3,NA,TRBV2,TGTGCCAGCGGGACACTATTTGGAGATACGCAGTATTTT,CASGTLFGDTQYF
TRBD2,TRBJ2-2,once,TRBV24-1,TGTGCCACCAGTAGACTAGCGGGAGTGGTTGGCACCGGGGAGCTGTTTTTT,CATSRLAGVVGTGELFF
TRBD2,TRBJ2-1,NA,TRBV4-1,TGCGCCAGCAGCCAAGAAGGGCTAGCGGGGAGACTCTACAATGAGCAGTTCTTC,CASSQEGLAGRLYNEQFF
NA,TRBJ2-7,NA,TRBV10-1,TGCGCCAGCGAAGAACGATCCGGCTCCTACGAGCAGTACTTC,CASEERSGSYEQYF
TRBD1,TRBJ1-2,NA,TRBV19,TGTGCCAGTAGTATAGGGTTGACAGGGGTTGGCTACACCTTC,CASSIGLTGVGYTF
NA,TRBJ2-6,NA,TRBV9,TGTGCCAGCAGCGTAGGGGGATCTGGGGCCAACGTCCTGACTTTC,CASSVGGSGANVLTF
TRBD1,TRBJ2-3,NA,TRBV7-2,TGTGCCAGCAGCTTAGTATGGCAGGGGGCGCGGGATACGCAGTATTTT,CASSLVWQGARDTQYF
NA,TRBJ2-3,NA,TRBV7-9,TGTGCCAGCAGCTCCGCAGATACGCAGTATTTT,CASSSADTQYF
NA,TRBJ2-7,NA,TRBV7-9,TGTGCCAGCAGCTTAGCGGCAATCTACGAGCAGTACTTC,CASSLAAIYEQYF
NA,TRBJ1-4,NA,TRBV21-1,TGTGCCAGCCGGGGGGGACTGTTTTTT,CASRGGLFF
NA,TRBJ1-1,many,TRBV2,TGTGCCAGCAGTGAACCGACAGGTCCTGTGAACACTGAAGCTTTCTTT,CASSEPTGPVNTEAFF
TRBD2,TRBJ2-2,NA,TRBV14,TGTGCCAGCAGCCAAACTAGCGGGGGGGCCACCGGGGAGCTGTTTTTT,CASSQTSGGATGELFF
NA,TRBJ2-1,NA,TRBV9,TGTGCCAGCAGCGTAGGCCGGGCCTCCTACAATGAGCAGTTCTTC,CASSVGRASYNEQFF
TRBD1,TRBJ1-1,NA,TRBV6-6,TGTGCCAGCAGGCCCGGGACAGGACAAAACACTGAAGCTTTCTTT,CASRPGTGQNTEAFF
NA,TRBJ2-2,NA,TRBV7-3,TGTGCCAGCAGCTCTCAAGGGGGCGGGGAGCTGTTTTTT,CASSSQGGGELFF
TRBD1,TRBJ1-5,NA,TRBV19,TGTGCCAGTAGTATAGAGACAGGGGGTCGTAATCAGCCCCAGCATTTT,CASSIETGGRNQPQHF
NA,TRBJ2-5,once,TRBV15,TGTGCCACCAGCCTGAGGAGGGCAGAGACCCAGTACTTC,CATSLRRAETQYF
TRBD1,TRBJ1-4,NA,TRBV28,TGTGCCAGCAGTTCCCCCGGGACAGGGGATGAAAAACTGTTTTTT,CASSSPGTGDEKLFF
NA,TRBJ2-7,NA,TRBV5-6,TGTGCCAGCAGCACGACAGGCTCCTACGAGCAGTACTTC,CASSTTGSYEQYF
TRBD1,TRBJ1-6,NA,TRBV19,TGTGCCAGTAGTACGGAGGGGGCTGCGAGGTCACCCCTCCACTTT,CASSTEGAARSPLHF
TRBD1,TRBJ1-2,NA,TRBV5-5,TGTGCCAGCAGCAATACGCCAGGGACAGGGGGCTACACCTTC,CASSNTPGTGGYTF